This T cell receptor (beta chain) was sequenced during a study of control samples from healthy donors and cancer patients. The protocol was immunoSEQ multiplex PCR, while the TCRdb copy is restricted to in-frame clones and leaves out a portion. The repertoire holds 150,000 to 200,000 clones, 94% seen once, with 1.3% to 1.5% in the top ten. The sequenced sample was blood. The source of this sequence is a woman under 30 in good health.

The CDR3 region has the DNA TGTGCCAGCAGTTACTCGGAGACAGGATCCTCGAGTCGCCTCCACTTT. Residues: CASSYSETGSSSRLHF. The chain has TRBV6-5 and TRBJ1-6, with D possibly TRBD1 on 6 matching bases. The V and J ends lost 0 bases and 15 bases respectively, with 21 bases between them. The CDR3 is made up of 16 amino acids. Germline-derived CDR1 and CDR2 are MNHEY and SVGAGI.